This TCR beta chain was identified during a study of neoadjuvant anti-PD-1 for oral cavity cancer (dated by TCRdb to the early 2020s). With respect to the entire study: Patients mostly received three to four biweekly doses of nivolumab at 3 mg/kg before curative-intent surgical resection. A fourth nivolumab dose was given around day 43 to patients without progression, and definitive surgical resection was performed in those patients on days 50-56. Under RECIST 1.1, a patient counted as a responder if showing complete response, partial response or stable disease, and as a non-responder if showing progression. A roughly 30% response rate was observed in the parent correlative cohort, in which around eleven patients were included.

Points the paper makes about the study in general: After neoadjuvant nivolumab, T cell clonality (Gini index) in PBMCs was significantly higher in non-responders than in responders. The TCR analyses had only three patients in each response group, and the authors called for validation in larger cohorts. Higher pretreatment blood TCRbeta clonality and lower post-treatment tumor TCRbeta clonality were correlated with higher pretreatment blood Treg/Th17 ratios.

In the germline V gene, CDR1 corresponds to KGHSH and CDR2 to LQKENI. The junction shows trimming of 5 bases on V and 2 bases on J, plus 12 bases between the germline ends. Including cysteine and phenylalanine, the CDR3 has 14 amino acids. Of all the DNA, just the CDR3 is kept, 42 bases in frame from base 1. Remarks on this clone: The antigen it binds to is not known. Base qualities are not at hand, and no much larger clone is one base apart.

For deep sequencing of PBMC libraries, mostly 450 to 600 ng of input genomic DNA was used, and six replicates were run per sample. TCRbeta libraries were prepared with the immunoSEQ hsTCRbeta kit according to the manufacturer's instructions. The finished libraries were brought together in one pool at approximately 3.2 nM, which was then read using an Illumina NovaSeq 6000 S4 flow cell. The authors processed their data as follows. Raw data preprocessing and quality control were performed with the immunoSEQ Analyzer. The analysis was restricted to productive rearrangements, with each unique CDR3 amino acid sequence defining a clonotype. Repertoire clonality was estimated as the Gini-Simpson index, which was calculated using the R package tcR. Gini indices were compared with Student's t test, and associations with tumor size change were assessed by Pearson correlation. TCRdb took this table from immuneACCESS and kept in-frame rearrangements with V and J called. Such tables lack part of the clones; where checked against another copy, unresolved V genes explain under half of the gap, and the rest is unexplained. Clone size and V and J calls were adopted from that table, with D and trimming inferred from the DNA. Counted in this sample were tens of thousands of clones; more than 65% of them appeared once. Of the sample, just over 2.5% is held by the ten largest clones.

The sample's time point label, decoded: before neoadjuvant nivolumab. None of the patients had received prior systemic or radiation treatment, and all were newly diagnosed with stage II-IVA oral cavity squamous cell carcinoma. The cohort consisted of patients with HPV-negative, locally advanced oral cavity squamous cell carcinoma. No culture maintenance or expansion was done, as the peripheral blood mononuclear cells went straight to analysis. The samples were obtained from a longitudinal correlative study of a single-arm phase II trial testing neoadjuvant nivolumab in oral cavity squamous cell carcinoma. Subject-matched pre- and post-treatment PBMCs and tumors from three responders and three non-responders underwent genomic DNA-based TCRbeta sequencing. Peripheral blood mononuclear cells were collected once before nivolumab treatment and again after treatment, at the time of surgery. The Maxwell RSC DNA from Cells kit was used to extract genomic DNA from PBMCs.

The sequence is built from TRBV18 and TRBJ1-1, with the D gene call left open. This specimen was PBMCs, taken before nivolumab (anti-PD-1) treatment. This clonotype was sampled from a person aged 35 to 85 with oral cavity squamous cell carcinoma. CDR3 loop: CASSSSRLNTEAFF. Read as DNA, the sequence is TGTGCCAGCTCATCTTCCAGACTAAACACTGAAGCTTTCTTT.